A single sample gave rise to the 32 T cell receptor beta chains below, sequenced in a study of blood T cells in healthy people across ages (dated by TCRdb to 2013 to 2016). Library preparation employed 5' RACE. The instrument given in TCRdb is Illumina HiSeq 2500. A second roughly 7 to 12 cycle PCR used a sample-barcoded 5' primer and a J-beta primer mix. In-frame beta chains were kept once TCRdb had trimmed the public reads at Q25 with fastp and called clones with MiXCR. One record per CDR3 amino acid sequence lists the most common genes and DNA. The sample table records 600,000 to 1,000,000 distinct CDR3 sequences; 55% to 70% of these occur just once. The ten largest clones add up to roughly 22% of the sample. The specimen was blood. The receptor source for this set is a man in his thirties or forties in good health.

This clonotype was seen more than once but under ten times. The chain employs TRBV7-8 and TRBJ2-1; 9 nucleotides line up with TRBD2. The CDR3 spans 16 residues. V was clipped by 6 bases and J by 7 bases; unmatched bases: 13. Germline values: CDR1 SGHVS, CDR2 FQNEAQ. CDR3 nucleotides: TGTGCCAGCAGAACTACAGCAGGGACTAGCATGAATGAGCAGTTCTTC. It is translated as CASRTTAGTSMNEQFF.

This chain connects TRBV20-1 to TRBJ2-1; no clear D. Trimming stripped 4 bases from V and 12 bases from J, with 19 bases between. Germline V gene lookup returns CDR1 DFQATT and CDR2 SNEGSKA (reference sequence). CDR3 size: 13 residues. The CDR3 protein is CSATPPFALGQFF. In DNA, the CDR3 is TGCAGTGCTACCCCCCCCTTCGCCCTAGGGCAGTTCTTC.

CDR3 amino acids: CASSLVARGEDTQYF. Written as DNA, the CDR3 is TGTGCCAGCAGCTTAGTTGCTCGAGGGGAAGATACGCAGTATTTT. The rearrangement links TRBV7-8 to TRBJ2-3; perhaps D is TRBD1 or TRBD2 (5 bases each). This CDR3 spans 15 amino acids. Germline V gives CDR1 SGHVS, CDR2 FQNEAQ. The V gene lost 1 base and the J gene lost 5 bases, with 13 bases spanning the gap.

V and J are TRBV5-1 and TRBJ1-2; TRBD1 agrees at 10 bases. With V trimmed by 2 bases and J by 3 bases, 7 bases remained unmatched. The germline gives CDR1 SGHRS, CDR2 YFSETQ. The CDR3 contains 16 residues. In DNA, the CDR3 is TGCGCCAGCAGCTTTCTGACAGGGGGCGCGGACTATGGCTACACCTTC. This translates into CASSFLTGGADYGYTF.

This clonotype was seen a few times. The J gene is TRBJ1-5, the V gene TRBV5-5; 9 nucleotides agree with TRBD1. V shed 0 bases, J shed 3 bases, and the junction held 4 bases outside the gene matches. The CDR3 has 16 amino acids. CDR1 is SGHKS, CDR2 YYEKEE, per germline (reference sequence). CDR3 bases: TGTGCCAGCAGCTTGGGGACAGGGGCCCTCAATCAGCCCCAGCATTTT. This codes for CASSLGTGALNQPQHF.

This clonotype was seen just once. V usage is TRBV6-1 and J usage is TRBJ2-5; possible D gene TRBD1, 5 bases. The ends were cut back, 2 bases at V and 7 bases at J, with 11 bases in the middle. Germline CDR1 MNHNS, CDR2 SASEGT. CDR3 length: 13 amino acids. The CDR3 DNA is TGTGCCAGCAGTGAAACAGGCTGGGGGACCCAGTACTTC. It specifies CASSETGWGTQYF.

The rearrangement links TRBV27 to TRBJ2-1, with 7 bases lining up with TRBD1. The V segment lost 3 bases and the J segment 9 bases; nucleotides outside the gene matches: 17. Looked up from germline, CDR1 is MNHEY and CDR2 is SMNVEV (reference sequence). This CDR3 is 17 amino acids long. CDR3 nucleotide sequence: TGTGCCAGCAGTTTCGGCCAGGGGGAGCACATAGGCATTGAGCAGTTCTTC. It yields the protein CASSFGQGEHIGIEQFF.

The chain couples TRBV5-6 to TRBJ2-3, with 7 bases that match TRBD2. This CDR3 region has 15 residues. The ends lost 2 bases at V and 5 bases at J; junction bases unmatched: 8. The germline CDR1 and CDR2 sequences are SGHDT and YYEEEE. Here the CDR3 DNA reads TGTGCCAGCAGCTTTTGGGCGGGAGAGCGAGATACGCAGTATTTT. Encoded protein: CASSFWAGERDTQYF.

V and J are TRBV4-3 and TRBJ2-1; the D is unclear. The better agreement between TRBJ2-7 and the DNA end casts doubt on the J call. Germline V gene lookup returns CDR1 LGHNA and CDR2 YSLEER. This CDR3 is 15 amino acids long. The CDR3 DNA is TGCGCCAGCAGCCAAGATCCGAGCTCCTACAATGAGCAGTACTTC. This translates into CASSQDPSSYNEQYF.

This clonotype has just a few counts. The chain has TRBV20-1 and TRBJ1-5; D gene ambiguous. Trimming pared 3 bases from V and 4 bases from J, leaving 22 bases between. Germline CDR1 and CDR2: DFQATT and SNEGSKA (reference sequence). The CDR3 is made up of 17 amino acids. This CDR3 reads CSARFGLGELANQPQHF. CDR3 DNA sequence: TGCAGTGCTAGGTTCGGACTCGGGGAACTCGCGAATCAGCCCCAGCATTTT.

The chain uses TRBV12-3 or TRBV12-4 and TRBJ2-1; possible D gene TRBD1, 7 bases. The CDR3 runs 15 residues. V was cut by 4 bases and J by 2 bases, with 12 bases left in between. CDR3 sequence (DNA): TGTGCCAGCAGTTCCGCAGGGGGGACCTACAATGAGCAGTTCTTC. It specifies CASSSAGGTYNEQFF.

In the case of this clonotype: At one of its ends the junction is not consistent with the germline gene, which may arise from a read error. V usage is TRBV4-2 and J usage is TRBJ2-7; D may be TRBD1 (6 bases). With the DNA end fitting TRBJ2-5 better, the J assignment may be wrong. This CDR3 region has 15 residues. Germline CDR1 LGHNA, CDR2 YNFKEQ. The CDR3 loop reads CASSQAGAMTETQYF. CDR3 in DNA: TGTGCCAGTAGCCAAGCAGGGGCCATGACCGAGACCCAGTACTTC.

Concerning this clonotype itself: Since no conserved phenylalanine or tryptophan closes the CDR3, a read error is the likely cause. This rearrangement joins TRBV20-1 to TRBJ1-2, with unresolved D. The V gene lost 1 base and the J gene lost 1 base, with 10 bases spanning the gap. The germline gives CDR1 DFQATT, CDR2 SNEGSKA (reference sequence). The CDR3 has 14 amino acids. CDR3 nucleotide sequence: TGCAGTGCTAGAGTGGACCGGATTAACTATGGCTACACCTTA. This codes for CSARVDRINYGYTL.

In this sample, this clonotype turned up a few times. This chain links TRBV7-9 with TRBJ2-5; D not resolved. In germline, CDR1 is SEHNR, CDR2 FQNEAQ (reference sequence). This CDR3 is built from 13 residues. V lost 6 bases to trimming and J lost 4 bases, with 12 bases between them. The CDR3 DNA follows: TGTGCCAGCAGTCCTCCCGGTATAGAGACCCAGTACTTC. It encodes CASSPPGIETQYF. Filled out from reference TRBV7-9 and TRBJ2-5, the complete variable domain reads DTGVSQNPRHKITKRGQNVTFRCDPISEHNRLYWYRQTLGQGPEFLTYFQNEAQLEKSRLLSDRFSAERPKGSFSTLEIQRTEQGDSAMYLCASSPPGIETQYFGPGTRLLVL.

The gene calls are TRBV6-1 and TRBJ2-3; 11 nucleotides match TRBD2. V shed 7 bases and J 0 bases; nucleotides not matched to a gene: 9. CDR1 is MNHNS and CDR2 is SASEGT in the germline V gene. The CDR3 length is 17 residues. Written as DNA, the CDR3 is TGTGCCAGCATACCCCGGACTAGCGGGTCAAGCACAGATACGCAGTATTTT. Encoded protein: CASIPRTSGSSTDTQYF.

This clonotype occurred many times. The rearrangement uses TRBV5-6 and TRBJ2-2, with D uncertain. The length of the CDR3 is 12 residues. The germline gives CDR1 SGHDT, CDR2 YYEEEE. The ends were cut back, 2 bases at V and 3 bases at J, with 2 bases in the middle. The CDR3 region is CASSLYTGELFF. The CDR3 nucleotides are TGTGCCAGCAGCTTATACACCGGGGAGCTGTTTTTT.

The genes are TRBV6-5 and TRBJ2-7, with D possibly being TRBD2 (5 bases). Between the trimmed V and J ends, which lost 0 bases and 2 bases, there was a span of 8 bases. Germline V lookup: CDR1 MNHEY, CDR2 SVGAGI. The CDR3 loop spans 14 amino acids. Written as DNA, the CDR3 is TGTGCCAGCAGTTACTCGGGGAGCCCCTACGAGCAGTACTTC. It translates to CASSYSGSPYEQYF.

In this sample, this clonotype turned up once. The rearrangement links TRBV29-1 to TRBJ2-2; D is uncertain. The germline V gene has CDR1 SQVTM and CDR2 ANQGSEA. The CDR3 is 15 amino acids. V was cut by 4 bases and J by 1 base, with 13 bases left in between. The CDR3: CSVGSALGNTGELFF. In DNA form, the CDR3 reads TGCAGCGTTGGATCGGCCCTAGGGAACACCGGGGAGCTGTTTTTT.

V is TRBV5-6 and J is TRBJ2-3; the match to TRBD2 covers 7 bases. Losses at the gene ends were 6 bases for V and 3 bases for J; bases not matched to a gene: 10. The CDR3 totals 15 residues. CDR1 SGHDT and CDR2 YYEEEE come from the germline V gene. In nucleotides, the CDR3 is TGTGCCAGCACCAACTTGGGAGGGCGGACAGATACGCAGTATTTT. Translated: CASTNLGGRTDTQYF.

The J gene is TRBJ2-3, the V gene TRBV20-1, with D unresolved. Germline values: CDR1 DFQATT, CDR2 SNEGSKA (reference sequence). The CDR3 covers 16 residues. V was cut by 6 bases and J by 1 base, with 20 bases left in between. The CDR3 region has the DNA TGCAGTGCCGCCCCGATGAAGTATGTCGGCACAGATACGCAGTATTTT. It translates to CSAAPMKYVGTDTQYF.

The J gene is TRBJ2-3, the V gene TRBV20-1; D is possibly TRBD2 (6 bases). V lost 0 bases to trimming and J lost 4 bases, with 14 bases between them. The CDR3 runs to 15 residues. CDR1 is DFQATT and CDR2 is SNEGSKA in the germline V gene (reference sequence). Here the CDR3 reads CSAREKLAEADTQYF. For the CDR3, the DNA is TGCAGTGCTAGAGAAAAACTAGCTGAAGCAGATACGCAGTATTTT.

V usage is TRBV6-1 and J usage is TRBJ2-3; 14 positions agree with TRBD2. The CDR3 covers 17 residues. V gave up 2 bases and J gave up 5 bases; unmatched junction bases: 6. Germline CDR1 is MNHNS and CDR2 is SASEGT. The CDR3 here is CASSETGTSGGRDTQYF. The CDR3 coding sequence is TGTGCCAGCAGTGAAACCGGGACTAGCGGGGGACGAGATACGCAGTATTTT.

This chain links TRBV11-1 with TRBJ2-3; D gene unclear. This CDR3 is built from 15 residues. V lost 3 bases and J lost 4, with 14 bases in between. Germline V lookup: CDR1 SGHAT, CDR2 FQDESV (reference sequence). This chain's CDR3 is CASSFWSAGSDTQYF. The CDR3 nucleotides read TGTGCCAGCAGCTTTTGGAGCGCAGGATCAGATACGCAGTATTTT.

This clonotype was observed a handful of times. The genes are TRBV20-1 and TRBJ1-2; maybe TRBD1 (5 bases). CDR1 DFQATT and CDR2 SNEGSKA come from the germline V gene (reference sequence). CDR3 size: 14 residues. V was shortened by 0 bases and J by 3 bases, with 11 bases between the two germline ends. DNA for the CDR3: TGCAGTGCTAGAGATGAGGGAGGGGACTATGGCTACACCTTC. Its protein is CSARDEGGDYGYTF.

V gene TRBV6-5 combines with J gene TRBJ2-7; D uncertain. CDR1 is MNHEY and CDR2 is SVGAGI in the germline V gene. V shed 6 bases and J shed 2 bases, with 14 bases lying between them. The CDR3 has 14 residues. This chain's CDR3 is CASRMSRYTYEQYF. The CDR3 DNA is TGTGCCAGCAGAATGTCGAGATATACCTACGAGCAGTACTTC.

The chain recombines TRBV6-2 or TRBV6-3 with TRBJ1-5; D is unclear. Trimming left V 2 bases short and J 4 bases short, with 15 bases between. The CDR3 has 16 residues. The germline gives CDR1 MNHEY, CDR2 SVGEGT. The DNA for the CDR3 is TGTGCCAGCAGTTACGCCTGGGATGGCAGAAATCAGCCCCAGCATTTT. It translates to CASSYAWDGRNQPQHF.

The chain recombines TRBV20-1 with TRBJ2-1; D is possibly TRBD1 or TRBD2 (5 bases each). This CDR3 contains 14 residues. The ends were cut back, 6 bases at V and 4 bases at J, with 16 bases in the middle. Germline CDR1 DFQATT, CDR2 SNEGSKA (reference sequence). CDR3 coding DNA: TGCAGTGCCCCTCCCCGGGGCCAATACAATGAGCAGTTCTTC. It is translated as CSAPPRGQYNEQFF.

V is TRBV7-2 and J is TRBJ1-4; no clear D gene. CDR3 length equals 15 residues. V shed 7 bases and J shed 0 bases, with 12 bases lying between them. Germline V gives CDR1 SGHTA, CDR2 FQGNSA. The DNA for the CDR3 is TGTGCCAGCACCCGATCCCCCGCAACTAATGAAAAACTGTTTTTT. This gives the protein CASTRSPATNEKLFF.

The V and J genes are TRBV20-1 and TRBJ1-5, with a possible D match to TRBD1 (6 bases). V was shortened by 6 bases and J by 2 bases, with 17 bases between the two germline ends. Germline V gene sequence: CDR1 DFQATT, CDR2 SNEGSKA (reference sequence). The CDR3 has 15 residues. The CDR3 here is CSAPPAGAGNQPQHF. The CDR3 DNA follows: TGCAGTGCCCCCCCGGCAGGGGCCGGCAATCAGCCCCAGCATTTT.

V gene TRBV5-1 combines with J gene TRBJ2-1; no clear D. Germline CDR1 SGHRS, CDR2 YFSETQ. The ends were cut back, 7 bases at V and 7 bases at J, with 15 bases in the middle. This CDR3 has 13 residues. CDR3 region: CASFPESRNEQFF. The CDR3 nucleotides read TGCGCCAGCTTCCCTGAGAGCAGGAATGAGCAGTTCTTC.

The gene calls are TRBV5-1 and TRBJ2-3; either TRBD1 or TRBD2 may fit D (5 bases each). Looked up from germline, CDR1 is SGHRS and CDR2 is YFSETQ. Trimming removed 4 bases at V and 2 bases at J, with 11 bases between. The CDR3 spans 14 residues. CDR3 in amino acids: CASSEGRATDTQYF. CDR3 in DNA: TGCGCCAGCAGCGAGGGCAGGGCCACAGATACGCAGTATTTT.

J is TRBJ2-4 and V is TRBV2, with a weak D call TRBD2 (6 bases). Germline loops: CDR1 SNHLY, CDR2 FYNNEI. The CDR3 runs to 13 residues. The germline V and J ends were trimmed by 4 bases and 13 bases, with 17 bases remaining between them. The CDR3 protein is CASSGPSGLEQYF. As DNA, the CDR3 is TGTGCCAGCAGTGGGCCAAGCGGGCTGGAGCAGTACTTC.